These 17 T cell receptor beta chains were sequenced from one sample in a study of blood T cell repertoires in COVID-19. Using immunoSEQ multiplex PCR, the repertoire was profiled, and TCRdb retains in-frame clones only, with some absent. The sample has 35,000 to 50,000 clones, 80% to 90% seen once. Specimen: peripheral blood. The origin of the receptors is a man aged 70-80 years with active COVID-19.

This chain links TRBV4-3 with TRBJ1-2; 7 nucleotides line up with TRBD1. The CDR3 sequence is 17 residues long. CDR1 is LGHNA, CDR2 YSLEER, per germline. The J segment lost 0 bases and the V segment lost 5 bases, leaving 12 bases of the junction unmatched. The CDR3 sequence is CASSTHPGQFSNYGYTF. The CDR3 bases are TGCGCCAGCAGCACACACCCGGGACAGTTTTCTAACTATGGCTACACCTTC.

V is TRBV19 and J is TRBJ2-7, with 7 bases identical to TRBD1. The CDR3 length is 15 residues. Germline-derived CDR1 and CDR2 are LNHDA and SQIVND (reference sequence). The trim removed 8 bases at V and 2 bases at J, leaving 12 bases unmatched. The CDR3 nucleotides read TGTGCCAGTTCCTCGAACGGGCAGGGGGCCTACGAGCAGTACTTC. Its protein is CASSSNGQGAYEQYF.

This clone was picked up one time. One end of the junction does not line up with germline, which may come from a read error. V and J are TRBV7-2 and TRBJ1-1, with a tentative D call TRBD1 (5 bases). The germline V gene has CDR1 SGHTA and CDR2 FQGNSA. The CDR3 contains 13 residues. In nucleotides, the CDR3 is TGTGCCAGCAGCAACAGGCCGAACGCTGAAGCTTTCTTT. Protein: CASSNRPNAEAFF.

V is TRBV6-2 or TRBV6-3 and J is TRBJ1-1; TRBD1 matches 7 bases. The CDR3 is made up of 14 amino acids. Germline V gene data show CDR1 as MNHEY and CDR2 as SVGEGT. After removal of 7 bases from V and 1 base from J, the junction contained 6 bases not matched to a gene. CDR3 loop: CASTPTGRNTEAFF. CDR3 in DNA: TGTGCCAGCACCCCGACAGGGCGGAACACTGAAGCTTTCTTT.

The chain joins TRBV10-3 to TRBJ2-5; 11 bases match TRBD1. V was pared by 3 bases and J by 5 bases, with 8 bases of the junction left unmatched. The CDR3 has 16 amino acids. Germline V gene data show CDR1 as ENHRY and CDR2 as SYGVKD. The CDR3 nucleotides read TGTGCCATCAGTGAAGGAGGGACAGGGGGGCGGGAGACCCAGTACTTC. This translates into CAISEGGTGGRETQYF.

This chain joins TRBV11-3 and TRBJ2-3; D remains unclear. CDR3 length: 13 amino acids. The V end was cut by 5 bases, the J end by 2 bases, with 8 bases between. CDR1 SGHNT and CDR2 YENEEA come from the germline V gene. CDR3 amino acids: CASSARYTDTQYF. The CDR3 region has the DNA TGTGCCAGCAGCGCCCGGTACACAGATACGCAGTATTTT.

This chain joins TRBV7-9 and TRBJ2-7; a weak D match, TRBD2 (6 bases). Germline V gives CDR1 SEHNR, CDR2 FQNEAQ (reference sequence). Trimming removed 5 bases from V and 0 bases from J, with 23 bases in between. The CDR3 is 18 amino acids. As DNA, the CDR3 is TGTGCCAGCAGCCGCGCCCTGGAGACGACTAGGAGCTCCTACGAGCAGTACTTC. Translated, it gives CASSRALETTRSSYEQYF. Combining the CDR3 with reference TRBV7-9 and TRBJ2-7 gives the whole variable domain DTGVSQNPRHKITKRGQNVTFRCDPISEHNRLYWYRQTLGQGPEFLTYFQNEAQLEKSRLLSDRFSAERPKGSFSTLEIQRTEQGDSAMYLCASSRALETTRSSYEQYFGPGTRLTVT.

V usage is TRBV4-1 and J usage is TRBJ1-1; tentatively, D is TRBD1 (5 bases). This CDR3 spans 13 amino acids. Germline V gives CDR1 MGHRA, CDR2 YSYEKL. The ends were cut back, 1 base at V and 4 bases at J, with 7 bases in the middle. The CDR3, as DNA: TGCGCCAGCAGCCAAGTGACAGTCACTGAAGCTTTCTTT. It yields the protein CASSQVTVTEAFF.

CDR3 region: CASSLEEGSNQPQHF. The DNA for the CDR3 is TGTGCCAGCAGCTTAGAGGAGGGCTCCAATCAGCCCCAGCATTTT. The chain carries TRBV7-2 and TRBJ1-5, with D uncertain. Germline V gene lookup returns CDR1 SGHTA and CDR2 FQGNSA. The length of the CDR3 is 15 residues. Trimming shortened V by 1 base and J by 3 bases, and 10 bases separated the two germline ends.

J is TRBJ2-7 and V is TRBV6-5; weak D call: TRBD1 (6 bases). The V gene's germline CDR1 is MNHEY and CDR2 SVGAGI. The CDR3 sequence is 14 residues long. Between the trimmed V and J ends, which lost 6 bases and 5 bases, there was a span of 17 bases. CDR3 residues: CASRGTLGDHEQYF. The DNA for the CDR3 is TGTGCCAGCAGGGGGACATTGGGAGACCACGAGCAGTACTTC.

The gene calls are TRBV7-2 and TRBJ2-5; 10 bases are a match to TRBD2. This CDR3 has 16 residues. In germline, CDR1 is SGHTA, CDR2 FQGNSA. V lost 4 bases, J lost 4 bases, and 9 bases stayed unmatched. CDR3 coding DNA: TGTGCCAGCAGCTCAACTAGCGGGGTCTGGCGAGAGACCCAGTACTTC. Translation gives CASSSTSGVWRETQYF.

V usage is TRBV15 and J usage is TRBJ2-3, with 12 positions matching TRBD2. The V gene end was trimmed by 1 base and the J gene end by 0 bases; junction bases not matched to a gene: 5. CDR1 is LNHNV and CDR2 is YYDKDF in the germline V gene (reference sequence). This CDR3 is built from 18 residues. As DNA, the CDR3 is TGTGCCACCAGCAGAGGACTAGCGGGGGTAGCTAGCACAGATACGCAGTATTTT. It codes for CATSRGLAGVASTDTQYF.

This clone was counted once. This chain connects TRBV15 to TRBJ2-1; D unclear. The germline V and J ends were trimmed by 0 bases and 10 bases, with 13 bases remaining between them. The germline CDR1 and CDR2 sequences are LNHNV and YYDKDF (reference sequence). This CDR3 is built from 14 residues. CDR3 amino acids: CATSRERTRGEQFF. As DNA, the CDR3 is TGTGCCACCAGCAGAGAGAGAACAAGAGGAGAGCAGTTCTTC.

The gene calls are TRBV4-3 and TRBJ2-5, with a weak D call TRBD2 (6 bases). The CDR3 loop spans 15 amino acids. The V end lost 0 bases, the J end lost 4 bases, and 12 bases lay between the germline ends. Germline CDR1 and CDR2: LGHNA and YSLEER. The chain's CDR3 is CASSQDLGLIETQYF. The CDR3 DNA reads as TGCGCCAGCAGCCAAGATCTAGGACTAATAGAGACCCAGTACTTC.

The chain recombines TRBV7-2 with TRBJ1-2; no clear D. Germline CDR1 SGHTA, CDR2 FQGNSA. V was trimmed by 0 bases and J by 8 bases, leaving 13 bases between them. This CDR3 contains 14 residues. CDR3 nucleotide sequence: TGTGCCAGCAGCTTAGCCCCCGACTCCGGCGGCTACACCTTC. Residues: CASSLAPDSGGYTF.

The genes are TRBV5-4 and TRBJ1-6; D possibly corresponds to TRBD1 (5 bases). This CDR3 is 14 amino acids long. The ends were cut back, 0 bases at V and 14 bases at J, with 15 bases in the middle. Germline assignment: CDR1 SGHNT and CDR2 YYREEE (reference sequence). The CDR3 DNA is TGTGCCAGCAGCTTGGATCAGGGTTGGGGTTCCCTCCACTTT. Amino acid sequence: CASSLDQGWGSLHF. Full variable domain (missing parts from reference TRBV5-4 and TRBJ1-6): ETGVTQSPTHLIKTRGQQVTLRCSSQSGHNTVSWYQQALGQGPQFIFQYYREEENGRGNFPPRFSGLQFPNYSSELNVNALELDDSALYLCASSLDQGWGSLHFGNGTRLTVT.

This chain connects TRBV19 to TRBJ1-3, with a tentative D call TRBD1 (6 bases). V was cut by 6 bases and J by 0 bases, with 15 bases left in between. From germline, CDR1 is LNHDA and CDR2 SQIVND (reference sequence). The CDR3 is 16 residues long. The CDR3 bases are TGTGCCAGTAGCACCGCCAGGGGTCACTCTGGAAACACCATATATTTT. Amino acid sequence: CASSTARGHSGNTIYF.